This paragraph covers one T cell receptor beta chain sequence. This clonotype has just a few counts. Its antigen remains undetermined. It has no much larger one-base neighbor in the sample; base qualities were not kept. The record originates from a study of identical twins (dated by TCRdb to 2016 to 2018). As for the study more broadly: To test whether fetal clonotypes persist, this study deep-sequenced TCR alpha and beta repertoires from monozygotic twins, from unrelated adults of various ages, and from cord blood. To rule out contamination, replicate twin experiments were performed at different times with different library preparation protocols. General study outcomes and caveats: Fewer insertions were carried by abundant cord blood beta clonotypes, a similar but weaker trend appeared in young adult naive repertoires, and no such trend appeared in memory repertoires. A weaker excess of twin sharing was found in beta out-of-frame sequences because the signal-to-noise ratio was lowered by fewer shared sequences. Compared with coincidental sharing between unrelated individuals, out-of-frame TCR alpha sequences shared between twins showed an excess of sequences with low generation probability. Zero-insertion analyses could be partly confounded by invariant T cells such as MAIT and iNKT, though diverse VJ usage argued against such confounding for most clonotypes. Recombination models systematically underestimated out-of-frame TCR alpha sharing in monozygotic twins but agreed with sharing between unrelated individuals. Conclusions relied on cross-sectional statistical analysis, since the same donors could not be followed over many years.

The library relied on 5' RACE. Instrument on record: Illumina HiSeq 2000. Template switching introduced a universal primer binding site; the final cDNA contained a unique molecular identifier, enabling accurate counting of TCR cDNA molecules. Specific primers in the conserved constant-segment region were used to synthesize first-strand cDNA for TCR alpha and beta chains. Each cDNA library was double barcoded, with a SMART-Mk sample barcode plus Illumina barcodes, to control for contamination. Two successive PCR steps introduced TruSeq adapter sequences along with Illumina sample barcodes. The TCR alpha and beta cDNA libraries were sequenced on the Illumina HiSeq platform using custom primers. The published analysis was carried out like this. MiGEC processed the raw reads to extract unique molecular identifiers, while MiXCR was used to determine the CDR3 positions. Recombination models were inferred per individual with the repgenHMM and IGoR tools using an EM algorithm. Shared clonotype analysis was performed with the tcR package in R, normalizing sharing by the product of cloneset sizes. Out-of-frame nonproductive sequences were analyzed to study raw recombination free of thymic and clonal selection effects. Using fastp trimming at Q25 and MiXCR clonotype assembly, TCRdb reanalyzed the public sequencing data and kept in-frame beta chains. Here each entry gathers all rows of one CDR3 protein and keeps the most common genes and DNA. The V and J calls were determined by TCRdb, not by the authors. This sample comprises nearly 650,000 distinct CDR3 sequences, about 7% of them detected only once. The ten largest clones represent around 1.6% of the sample.

Every donor was a healthy Caucasian. Three pairs of female monozygotic twins, all aged roughly 18 to 29 years, were included in the twin cohort. Peripheral blood mononuclear cells were the source from which RNA for the TCR libraries was isolated. CDR1 and CDR2, looked up from the germline V gene, are SGHTA and FQGTGA. The germline V end is reduced by 6 bases and the J end by 6 bases; junction bases left unmatched: 15. Measured from the cysteine to the phenylalanine, the CDR3 is 17 residues long. The retained sequence is limited to the CDR3, 51 bases, with the frame set at the first base. These data were also reused for a study on yellow fever vaccine responses in identical twins. From the second report: According to the authors, in identical twins the way T cells responded to vaccination appeared partly convergent and partly personalized. In the study, vaccine-responding T cell clones were precisely tracked in identical twins.

This sequence was found in a woman between 18 and 30 years old in good health. The chain is assembled from TRBV7-3 and TRBJ2-1; TRBD2 agrees with 9 junctional bases. What was sequenced was PBMCs. The CDR3 loop reads CASRSSFGGRAGNEQFF. In nucleotide form, the sequence is TGTGCCAGCAGATCATCCTTTGGCGGGAGGGCCGGCAATGAGCAGTTCTTC.